This TCR beta chain was identified during a study of shared clonotypes between healthy human individuals. Overall study results and limits: All-four-donor shared clonotypes had higher generation probabilities than non-shared clonotypes did. With a few donors compared, about 5% of naive CD4 clonotypes were shared.

A deep-level run was used for the assay. For each subset, genomic DNA was distributed in equal portions over several immunoSEQ plates. This table comes from immunoSEQ multiplex PCR, and its TCRdb copy is limited to in-frame clones, with some not included. The sample carries about 680,000 clones, roughly 94% recorded once. Of note for this clone: The antigen remains undetermined.

With V trimmed by 2 bases and J by 2 bases, 5 bases remained unmatched. Looked up from germline, CDR1 is SEHNR and CDR2 is FQNEAQ (reference sequence). This CDR3 has 16 residues. As defined, naive CD8 cells were CD45RO-negative and positively selected for CCR7, with terminally differentiated effector memory CD45RA+ cells excluded. The clonotype comes from a young man in good health. Sample: naive CD8+ T cells sorted from blood. The chain combines TRBV7-9 with TRBJ2-2; TRBD1 matches 7 bases. CDR3 nucleotide sequence: TGTGCCAGCAGCTTACCGGGACAGTTAAACACCGGGGAGCTGTTTTTT. It is translated as CASSLPGQLNTGELFF.